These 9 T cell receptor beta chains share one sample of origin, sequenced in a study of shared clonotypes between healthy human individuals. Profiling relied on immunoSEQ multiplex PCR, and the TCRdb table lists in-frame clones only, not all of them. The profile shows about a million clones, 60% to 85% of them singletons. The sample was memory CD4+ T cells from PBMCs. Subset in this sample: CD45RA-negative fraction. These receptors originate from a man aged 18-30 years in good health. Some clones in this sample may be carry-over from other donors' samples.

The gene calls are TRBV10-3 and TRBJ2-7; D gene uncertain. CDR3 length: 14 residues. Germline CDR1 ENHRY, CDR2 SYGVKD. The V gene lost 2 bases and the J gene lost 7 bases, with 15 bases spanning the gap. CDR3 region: CAISEGGFQGEQYF. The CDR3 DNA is TGTGCCATCAGTGAGGGCGGCTTCCAAGGGGAGCAGTACTTC.

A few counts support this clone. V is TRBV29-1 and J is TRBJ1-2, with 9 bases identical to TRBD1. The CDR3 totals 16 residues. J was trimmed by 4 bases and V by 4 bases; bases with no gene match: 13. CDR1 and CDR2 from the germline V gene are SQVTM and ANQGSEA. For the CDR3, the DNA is TGCAGCGTTGTCAGTGTGTGGGGACAGGGCCTCTATGGCTACACCTTC. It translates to CSVVSVWGQGLYGYTF.

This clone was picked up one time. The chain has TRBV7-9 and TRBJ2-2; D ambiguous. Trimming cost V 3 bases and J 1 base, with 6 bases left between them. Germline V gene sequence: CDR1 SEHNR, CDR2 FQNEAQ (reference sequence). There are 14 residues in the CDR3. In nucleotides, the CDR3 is TGTGCCAGCAGCTTCACAAGGAACACCGGGGAGCTGTTTTTT. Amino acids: CASSFTRNTGELFF.

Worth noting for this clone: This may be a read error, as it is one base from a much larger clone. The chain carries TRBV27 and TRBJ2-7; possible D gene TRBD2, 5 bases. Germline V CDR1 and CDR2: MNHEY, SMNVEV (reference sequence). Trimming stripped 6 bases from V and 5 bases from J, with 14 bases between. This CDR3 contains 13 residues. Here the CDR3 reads CASRDRTGHEQYF. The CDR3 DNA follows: TGTGCCAGCAGGGATAGGACTGGCCACGAGCAGTACTTC.

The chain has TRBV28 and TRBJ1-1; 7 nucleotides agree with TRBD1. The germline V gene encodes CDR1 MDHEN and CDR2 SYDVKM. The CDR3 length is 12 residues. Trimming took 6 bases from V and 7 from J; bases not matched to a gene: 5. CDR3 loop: CASRRQGGEAFF. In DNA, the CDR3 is TGTGCCAGCAGGAGACAGGGCGGTGAAGCTTTCTTT.

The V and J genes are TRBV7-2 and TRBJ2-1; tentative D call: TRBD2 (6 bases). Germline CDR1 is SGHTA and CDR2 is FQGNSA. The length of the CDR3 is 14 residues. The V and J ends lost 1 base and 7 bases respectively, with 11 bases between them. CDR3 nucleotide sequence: TGTGCCAGCAGCTTAGGGGGCGGGAAGAATGAGCAGTTCTTC. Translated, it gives CASSLGGGKNEQFF.

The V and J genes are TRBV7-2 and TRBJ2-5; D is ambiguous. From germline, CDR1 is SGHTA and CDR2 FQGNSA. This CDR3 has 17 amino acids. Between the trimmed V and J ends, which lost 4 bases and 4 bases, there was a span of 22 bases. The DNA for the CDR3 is TGTGCCAGCAGCTCCCGAATGTCGGACGGAGCCAGAGAGACCCAGTACTTC. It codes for CASSSRMSDGARETQYF.

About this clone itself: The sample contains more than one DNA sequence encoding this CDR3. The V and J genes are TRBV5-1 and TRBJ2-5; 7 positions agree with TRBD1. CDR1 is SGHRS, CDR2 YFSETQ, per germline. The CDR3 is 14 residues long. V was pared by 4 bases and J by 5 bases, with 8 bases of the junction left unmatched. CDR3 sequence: CASSPGTEGETQYF. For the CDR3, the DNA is TGCGCCAGCAGCCCCGGGACAGAGGGGGAGACCCAGTACTTC.

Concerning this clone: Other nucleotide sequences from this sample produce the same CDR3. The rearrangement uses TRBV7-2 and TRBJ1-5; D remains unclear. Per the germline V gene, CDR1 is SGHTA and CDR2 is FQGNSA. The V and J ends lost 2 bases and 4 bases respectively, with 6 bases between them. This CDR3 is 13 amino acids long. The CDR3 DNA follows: TGTGCCAGCAGCTTATGGTCAAATCAGCCCCAGCATTTT. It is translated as CASSLWSNQPQHF.